The T cell receptor beta chain under discussion was sequenced for a study of blood T cell repertoires in COVID-19. Study in general: COVID-19 samples from acute and convalescent phases originated in the United States, Italy and Spain. In each case, the material was cDNA or gDNA derived from T cells, B-cell-depleted T cells, or PBMCs.

From germline, CDR1 is MNHEY and CDR2 SVGEGT. The trim removed 2 bases at V and 9 bases at J, leaving 10 bases unmatched. CDR3 size: 15 residues. Study processing details: Estimated nucleated cell counts came from reference gene primer amplification. Clones were sequenced by immunoSEQ multiplex PCR, and TCRdb holds only the in-frame ones, with some missing. The V and J calls and clone size are taken from that table; D and trimming were inferred from the DNA. The table shows under 300,000 clones, with nearly 90% occurring only once. V is TRBV6-2 or TRBV6-3 and J is TRBJ2-1, with 7 bases fitting TRBD2. This TCR was sampled from a woman in her twenties or thirties with acute or convalescent COVID-19. The sample comprised peripheral blood. CDR3 DNA: TGTGCCAGCAGTTACGGGACGAGTTCGGGGGGTGAGCAGTTCTTC. This translates into CASSYGTSSGGEQFF.